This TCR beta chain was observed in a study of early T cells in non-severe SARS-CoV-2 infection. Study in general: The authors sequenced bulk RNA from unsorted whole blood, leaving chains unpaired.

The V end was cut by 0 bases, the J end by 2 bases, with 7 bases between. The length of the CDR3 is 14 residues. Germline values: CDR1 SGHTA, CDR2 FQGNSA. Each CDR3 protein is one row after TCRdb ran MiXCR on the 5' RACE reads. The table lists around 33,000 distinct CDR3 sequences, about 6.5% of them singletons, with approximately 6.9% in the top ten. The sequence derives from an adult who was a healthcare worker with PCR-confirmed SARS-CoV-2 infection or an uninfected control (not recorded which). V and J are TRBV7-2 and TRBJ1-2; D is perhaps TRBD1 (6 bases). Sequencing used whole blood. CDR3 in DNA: TGTGCCAGCAGCTTAGCTCAGGGGAACTATGGCTACACCTTC. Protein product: CASSLAQGNYGYTF.